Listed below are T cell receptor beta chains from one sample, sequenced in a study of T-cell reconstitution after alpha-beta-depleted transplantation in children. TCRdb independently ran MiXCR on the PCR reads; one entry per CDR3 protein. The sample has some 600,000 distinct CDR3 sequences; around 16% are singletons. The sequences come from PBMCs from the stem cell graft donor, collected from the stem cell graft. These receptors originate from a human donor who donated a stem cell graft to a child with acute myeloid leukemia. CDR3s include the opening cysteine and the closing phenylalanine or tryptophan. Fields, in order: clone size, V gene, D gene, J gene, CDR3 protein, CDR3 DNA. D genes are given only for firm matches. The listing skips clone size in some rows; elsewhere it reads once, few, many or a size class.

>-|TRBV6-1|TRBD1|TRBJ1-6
CASSGTESSYNSPLHF
TGTGCCAGCAGCGGGACAGAGAGCTCCTATAATTCACCCCTCCACTTT
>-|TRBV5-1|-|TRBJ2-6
CASSPQGGNSGANVLTF
TGCGCCAGCAGCCCGCAAGGCGGTAACTCTGGGGCCAACGTCCTGACTTTC
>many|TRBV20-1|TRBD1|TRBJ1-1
CSAPKGAGTEAFF
TGCAGTGCTCCCAAGGGGGCGGGGACTGAAGCTTTCTTT
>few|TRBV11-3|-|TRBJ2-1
CASSPMGFGGLYEQFF
TGTGCCAGCAGCCCAATGGGGTTCGGGGGCCTGTATGAGCAGTTCTTC
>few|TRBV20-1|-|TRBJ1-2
CSAITDDYGYTF
TGCAGTGCCATCACGGACGACTATGGCTACACCTTC
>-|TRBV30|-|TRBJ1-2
CAWSEGQTSGYGYTF
TGTGCCTGGAGTGAAGGACAGACCTCTGGGTATGGCTACACCTTC
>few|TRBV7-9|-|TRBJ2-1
CASSFDRRSGMDNEQFF
TGTGCCAGCAGCTTCGACAGACGGTCGGGTATGGACAATGAGCAGTTCTTC
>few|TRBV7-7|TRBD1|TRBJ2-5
CASSRRTGTQETQYF
TGTGCCAGCAGCCGTCGGACAGGAACTCAAGAGACCCAGTACTTC
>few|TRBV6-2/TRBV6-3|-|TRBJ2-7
CASRGTYPERPYEQYF
TGTGCCAGCAGAGGGACATACCCTGAGAGACCCTACGAGCAGTACTTC
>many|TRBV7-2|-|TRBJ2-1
CASSSIGGVDEQFF
TGTGCCAGCAGCTCCATAGGGGGGGTCGATGAGCAGTTCTTC
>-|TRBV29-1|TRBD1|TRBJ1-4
CSVKRQGPEKLFF
TGCAGCGTTAAGAGACAGGGCCCTGAAAAACTGTTTTTT
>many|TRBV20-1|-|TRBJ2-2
CSAPLGRANTGELFF
TGCAGTGCCCCCCTGGGCAGGGCGAACACCGGGGAGCTGTTTTTT
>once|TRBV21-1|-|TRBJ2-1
CASSSRGACHEQFF
TGTGCCAGCAGCTCAAGGGGAGCCTGCCATGAGCAGTTCTTC
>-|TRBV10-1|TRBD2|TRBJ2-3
CASSEGGGPGTQYF
TGCGCCAGCAGTGAGGGCGGGGGGCCGGGTACGCAGTATTTT
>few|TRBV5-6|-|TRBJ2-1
CASSFMTASDEQFF
TGTGCCAGCAGCTTTATGACAGCGTCGGATGAGCAGTTCTTC
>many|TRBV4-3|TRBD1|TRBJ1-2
CASSQARDRGRYTF
TGCGCCAGCAGCCAAGCCCGGGACAGGGGACGCTACACCTTC
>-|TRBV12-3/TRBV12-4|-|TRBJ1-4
CASRLHNRDANEKLFF
TGTGCCAGCAGACTCCACAACAGGGATGCTAATGAAAAACTGTTTTTT
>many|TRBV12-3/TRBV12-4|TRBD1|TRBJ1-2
CASSLGIGTGDGYTF
TGTGCCAGCAGTTTAGGTATAGGGACAGGGGATGGCTACACCTTC
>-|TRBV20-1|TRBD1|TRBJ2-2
CSAPRLGYRGKNTGELFF
TGCAGTGCCCCACGTCTGGGCTACAGGGGGAAAAACACCGGGGAGCTGTTTTTT
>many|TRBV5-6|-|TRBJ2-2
CASSPTEGGELFF
TGTGCCAGCAGCCCGACGGAGGGCGGGGAGCTGTTTTTT
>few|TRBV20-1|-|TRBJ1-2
CSARDGLGSANYGYTF
TGCAGTGCTAGAGATGGTCTGGGTTCTGCTAACTATGGCTACACCTTC
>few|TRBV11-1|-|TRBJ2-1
CASSSTGRGGLVDPYNEQFF
TGTGCCAGCAGCTCTACGGGGAGGGGGGGCTTAGTAGACCCCTACAATGAGCAGTTCTTC
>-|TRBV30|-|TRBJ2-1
CASLEGGGNEQFF
TGTGCCTCCCTCGAGGGAGGCGGCAATGAGCAGTTCTTC
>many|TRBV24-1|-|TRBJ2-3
CATSDPRRVTDTQYF
TGTGCCACCAGTGACCCTCGCAGGGTAACAGATACGCAGTATTTT
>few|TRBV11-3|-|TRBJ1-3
CASSLDGSGSRGNTIYF
TGTGCCAGCAGCTTAGATGGGAGTGGAAGCCGCGGAAACACCATATATTTT
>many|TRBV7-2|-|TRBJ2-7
CASSLAVGEQYF
TGTGCCAGCAGCTTAGCGGTCGGGGAGCAGTACTTC
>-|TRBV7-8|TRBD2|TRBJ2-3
CASRIKAGAGDTQYF
TGTGCCAGCAGGATCAAAGCGGGGGCGGGGGATACGCAGTATTTT
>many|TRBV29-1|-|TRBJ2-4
CSVVGPAPDIQYF
TGCAGCGTTGTAGGACCGGCTCCGGACATTCAGTACTTC
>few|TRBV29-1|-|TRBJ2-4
CSVVENIQYF
TGCAGCGTTGTAGAAAACATTCAGTACTTC
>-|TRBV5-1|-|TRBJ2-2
CASSFASGTGELFF
TGCGCCAGCAGCTTCGCAAGCGGCACCGGGGAGCTGTTTTTT
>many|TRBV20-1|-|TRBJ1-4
CSARDRGKLFF
TGCAGTGCTAGAGACAGGGGAAAACTGTTTTTT
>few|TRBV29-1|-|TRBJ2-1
CSVVISGNEQFF
TGCAGCGTTGTAATCTCGGGGAATGAGCAGTTCTTC
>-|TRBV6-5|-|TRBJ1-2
CASSYSWVDANYGYTF
TGTGCCAGCAGTTACTCTTGGGTGGATGCGAACTATGGCTACACCTTC
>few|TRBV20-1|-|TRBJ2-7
CSTRLPGSYEQYF
TGCAGTACCAGACTTCCCGGCTCCTACGAGCAGTACTTC
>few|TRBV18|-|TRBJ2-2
CASSQPGLTNTGELFF
TGTGCCAGCTCACAACCCGGCTTGACCAACACCGGGGAGCTGTTTTTT
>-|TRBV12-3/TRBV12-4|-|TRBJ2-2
CASRYPSGELFF
TGTGCCAGCAGATACCCGTCCGGGGAGCTGTTTTTT
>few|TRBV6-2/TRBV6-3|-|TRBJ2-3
CASSYGADRNSTDTQYF
TGTGCCAGCAGTTACGGAGCCGACAGGAACAGCACAGATACGCAGTATTTT
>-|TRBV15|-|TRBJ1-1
CAASRRTGTPMNTEAFF
TGTGCCGCCAGCAGAAGGACTGGGACACCTATGAACACTGAAGCTTTCTTT
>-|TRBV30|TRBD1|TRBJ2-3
CARRQGYVDTQYF
TGTGCCAGAAGACAGGGTTATGTAGATACGCAGTATTTT
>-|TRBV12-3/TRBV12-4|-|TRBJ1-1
CASSFTPLVMNTEAFF
TGTGCCAGCAGTTTTACCCCCTTAGTAATGAACACTGAAGCTTTCTTT
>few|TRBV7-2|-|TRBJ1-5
CASSPDRLNQPQHF
TGTGCCAGCAGTCCCGACAGGCTCAATCAGCCCCAGCATTTT
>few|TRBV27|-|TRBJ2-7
CASALNLGQGTYEQYF
TGTGCCAGCGCGTTGAACCTAGGGCAGGGGACCTACGAGCAGTACTTC
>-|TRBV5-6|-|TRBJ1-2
CASSLAPGTPSFYTF
TGTGCCAGCAGCTTGGCCCCGGGGACCCCCAGTTTCTACACCTTC
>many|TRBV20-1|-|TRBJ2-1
CSARFPRQGLRNEQFF
TGCAGTGCTAGATTCCCCCGGCAGGGCCTACGGAATGAGCAGTTCTTC
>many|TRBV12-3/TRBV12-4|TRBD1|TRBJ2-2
CASSRQGVNTGELFF
TGTGCCAGCAGTAGACAGGGAGTGAACACCGGGGAGCTGTTTTTT
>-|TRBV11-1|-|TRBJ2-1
CASSLVGSSSYNEQFF
TGTGCCAGCAGCTTAGTTGGGTCCAGCTCCTACAATGAGCAGTTCTTC
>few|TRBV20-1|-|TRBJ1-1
CSARRKGAVSIPEAFF
TGCAGTGCTAGACGCAAAGGGGCAGTTTCCATCCCTGAAGCTTTCTTT
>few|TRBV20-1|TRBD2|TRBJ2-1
CSARDWGGVNEQFF
TGCAGTGCTAGAGATTGGGGGGGGGTTAATGAGCAGTTCTTC